Listed here are 7 T cell receptor beta chains from one sample, sequenced in a study of shared clonotypes between healthy human individuals. Some clones are missing from TCRdb's copy, which holds only in-frame ones; the method was immunoSEQ multiplex PCR. The sample contains roughly 680,000 clones, 72% of which appear only once. Source material: memory CD4+ T cells sorted from blood. Subset reported: CD45RA-negative fraction. The source of these receptors is a woman in her thirties in good health.

The CDR3 DNA reads TGTGCCAGCAGCCCCGGGACCGCGACCTACGAGCAGTACTTC. This codes for CASSPGTATYEQYF. The chain is built from TRBV9 and TRBJ2-7, with D tentatively TRBD1 or TRBD2 (5 bases each). The germline V and J ends were trimmed by 4 bases and 2 bases, with 13 bases remaining between them. The CDR3 runs 14 residues. Germline V gene sequence: CDR1 SGDLS, CDR2 YYNGEE.

The J gene is TRBJ1-1, the V gene TRBV28; D unresolved. The germline CDR1 and CDR2 sequences are MDHEN and SYDVKM. The CDR3 is made up of 15 amino acids. V shed 5 bases and J shed 4 bases, with 17 bases lying between them. The CDR3 coding sequence is TGTGCCAGCAGTACCCGATCTCTCGGAGCCACTGAAGCTTTCTTT. Translated, it gives CASSTRSLGATEAFF.

This sequence joins TRBV6-5 and TRBJ2-2, with D possibly matching TRBD2 (6 bases). Per germline, CDR1 MNHEY and CDR2 SVGAGI. V lost 2 bases and J 6 bases, leaving 16 bases between the germline ends. This CDR3 has 16 amino acids. The CDR3 region has the DNA TGTGCCAGCAGTTACGGCGGAGGAGGGGAGGCCGGGGAGCTGTTTTTT. Its translation: CASSYGGGGEAGELFF.

In its sample, this clone was seen a few times. The rearrangement links TRBV5-1 to TRBJ1-2, with D possibly matching TRBD1 (5 bases). V lost 4 bases and J lost 6, with 16 bases in between. CDR3 length equals 14 residues. CDR1 is SGHRS and CDR2 is YFSETQ in the germline V gene. Here the CDR3 reads CASSTKVPGDGYTF. The CDR3 nucleotides read TGCGCCAGCAGCACTAAGGTCCCGGGGGATGGCTACACCTTC.

CDR3 residues: CASRFRTGVIANYGYTF. CDR3 DNA: TGTGCCAGCAGATTTCGGACAGGGGTTATAGCTAACTATGGCTACACCTTC. This chain links TRBV28 with TRBJ1-2, with 9 bases lining up with TRBD1. Unmatched junction bases numbered 11, after V lost 6 bases and J lost 0 bases. This CDR3 contains 17 residues. Germline values: CDR1 MDHEN, CDR2 SYDVKM.

This chain uses TRBV5-4 with TRBJ2-2; 8 nucleotides match TRBD2. Germline lookup yields CDR1 SGHNT and CDR2 YYREEE (reference sequence). This CDR3 region has 16 residues. V was clipped by 4 bases and J by 5 bases; unmatched bases: 10. The CDR3 bases are TGTGCCAGCAGCCTCCTCGGGGGGGCTCCGACCGGGGAGCTGTTTTTT. Amino acid sequence: CASSLLGGAPTGELFF.

The gene calls are TRBV7-8 and TRBJ2-7; 11 nucleotides match TRBD2. Per germline, CDR1 SGHVS and CDR2 FQNEAQ. The CDR3 contains 14 residues. V was pared by 3 bases and J by 5 bases, with 3 bases of the junction left unmatched. CDR3 DNA sequence: TGTGCCAGCAGCTTTAGCGGGAGGGCCAACGAGCAGTACTTC. Its translation is CASSFSGRANEQYF.